The clone carrying this T cell receptor (beta chain) was counted a few times. What it binds is not known. Germline-derived CDR1 and CDR2 are SGHTA and FQGNSA. The V and J ends lost 5 bases and 4 bases respectively, with 14 bases between them. The CDR3 sequence is 14 residues long. Extraction and reverse transcription of RNA yielded cDNA as the sequencing template. Data came from immunoSEQ multiplex PCR; TCRdb stores just in-frame clones and leaves some out. The sample carries fewer than 250,000 clones, more than 55% recorded once. This sample was included in a study of CD8+ T cells in alopecia areata. Notes on the study in general: The study found tofacitinib significantly decreased scalp clonality and expanded CD8+ clones among the top 100. Throughout tofacitinib, many expanded lesional clones continued to persist in scalp and blood. Normal scalp had lower clonality than lesional scalp, with alopecia totalis/universalis lesions showing this most strongly.

Indicated treatment: oral pan-JAK inhibitor, 5-10 mg twice daily. Lesional scalp tissue (obtained by punch biopsy) and peripheral blood were collected from alopecia areata patients. The receptor's source is a human donor with alopecia areata. This material consisted of CD4+ T cells sorted from blood, taken at week 4, from a patient treated with tofacitinib. V and J are TRBV7-2 and TRBJ1-1; weak D call: TRBD1 (6 bases). In DNA form, the CDR3 reads TGTGCCAGCAGCCAAGGGGGGCTGGCCACTGAAGCTTTCTTT. Residues: CASSQGGLATEAFF.